Presented here are 4 T cell receptor beta chains from one specimen sequenced in a study of identifying expanded T cells in peripheral blood. The assay was immunoSEQ multiplex PCR, and TCRdb's table has in-frame clones only and misses some. The data show about 100,000 clones, over 80% seen once. The sequencing sample was made of blood. Every receptor here comes from a person aged 18 to 70 in good health.

V gene TRBV5-1 combines with J gene TRBJ2-7; TRBD2 might be the D (6 bases). V was trimmed by 0 bases and J by 5 bases, leaving 12 bases between them. Germline CDR1 reads SGHRS; CDR2 reads YFSETQ. CDR3 length: 14 amino acids. The CDR3 spells CASSLDRRGNEQYF. The CDR3 bases are TGCGCCAGCAGCTTGGATCGGAGGGGTAACGAGCAGTACTTC.

The chain carries TRBV6-5 and TRBJ1-3; perhaps TRBD1 as D (5 bases). V lost 6 bases and J 5 bases, leaving 17 bases between the germline ends. The CDR3 loop spans 15 amino acids. The V gene's germline CDR1 is MNHEY and CDR2 SVGAGI. CDR3 loop: CASSPGRGGRNTIYF. The CDR3 DNA sequence: TGTGCCAGCAGCCCGGGGCGGGGAGGACGAAACACCATATATTTT.

DNA of the CDR3: TGTGCCAGCAGCTTAGAGGGTGGGACTAGCGGGTACCAAGAGACCCAGTACTTC. The encoded protein is CASSLEGGTSGYQETQYF. The chain combines TRBV7-2 with TRBJ2-5, with 12 nucleotides matching TRBD2. The junction had 6 bases not matched to a gene; V was cut back by 1 base and J by 0 bases. The CDR3 spans 18 residues. Germline values: CDR1 SGHTA, CDR2 FQGNSA.

CDR3 coding DNA: TGTGCCAGCAGTGAACCTATTCTCCGGGCGAGTGAAAAACTGTTTTTT. Its protein product is CASSEPILRASEKLFF. V usage is TRBV6-1 and J usage is TRBJ1-4; D gene uncertain. The CDR3 extends over 16 amino acids. CDR1 and CDR2 from the germline V gene are MNHNS and SASEGT. V lost 2 bases and J lost 7, with 17 bases in between.